The entry below describes one TCR beta chain. CDR3 length equals 16 residues. Trimming took 8 bases from V and 4 from J, leaving 23 bases between them. From germline, CDR1 is SNHLY and CDR2 FYNNEI. Authors' analysis steps: How many nucleated cells were present was estimated from reference gene primer amplification. The protocol was immunoSEQ multiplex PCR, while the TCRdb copy is restricted to in-frame clones and leaves out a portion. That table furnishes V, J and clone size, whereas the DNA furnished D and trimming. The sample holds more than 95,000 clones; about 86% are singletons and the top ten take about 3.3%. The sample comes from a study of blood T cell repertoires in COVID-19. Looking at the study overall: Samples came from the United States, Italy and Spain, spanning acute and convalescent COVID-19. The cDNA or gDNA used as material had been derived from T cells, B-cell-depleted T cells, or PBMCs.

This rearrangement joins TRBV2 to TRBJ1-1, with D perhaps matching TRBD1 (6 bases). The clonotype comes from a woman of 80 years or more with active or convalescent COVID-19. The material sequenced was peripheral blood. The CDR3 DNA reads TGTGCCAGCCGACAAAGGGGCAGGGGAGTAAGCACTGAAGCTTTCTTT. As protein: CASRQRGRGVSTEAFF.